The 25 T cell receptor beta chains below come from one sample, sequenced in a study of CD8 T cells in ankylosing spondylitis. TCRdb passed the 5' RACE reads through MiXCR, listing each CDR3 protein once. The sample includes under 250,000 distinct CDR3 sequences, over 30% of them seen just once. Input material: blood, either unsorted or a sorted T cell fraction (not recorded which). These receptors originate from a male donor with ankylosing spondylitis or in good health (not recorded which).

This clonotype was counted between two and nine times. The CDR3 protein is CASSYEGRYGYTF. Here the CDR3 DNA reads TGTGCCAGCAGTTACGAGGGTCGCTATGGCTACACCTTC. The chain uses TRBV6-5 and TRBJ1-2; D remains ambiguous. Trimming took off 2 bases at V and 4 bases at J, with 8 bases between the two ends. The CDR3 runs to 13 residues. The germline V gene encodes CDR1 MNHEY and CDR2 SVGAGI.

V is TRBV28 and J is TRBJ1-6; 8 nucleotides line up with TRBD1. CDR3 length: 14 residues. The ends lost 7 bases at V and 9 bases at J; junction bases unmatched: 8. Germline CDR1 reads MDHEN; CDR2 reads SYDVKM. The CDR3 coding sequence is TGTGCCAGCACAGGACAGGGCAAGTTTTCACCCCTCCACTTT. Its protein is CASTGQGKFSPLHF.

CDR3 nucleotide sequence: TGCAGCGTTGAGCTATCGGACTCATACAATGAGCAGTTCTTC. It codes for CSVELSDSYNEQFF. The chain employs TRBV29-1 and TRBJ2-1, with a tentative D call TRBD2 (5 bases). This CDR3 contains 14 residues. From germline, CDR1 is SQVTM and CDR2 ANQGSEA. Trimming left V 3 bases short and J 4 bases short, with 13 bases between.

This clonotype was counted between two and nine times. J is TRBJ2-7 and V is TRBV5-4, with D perhaps TRBD2 (5 bases). Germline values: CDR1 SGHNT, CDR2 YYREEE (reference sequence). The CDR3 contains 12 residues. Trimming removed 1 base from V and 6 bases from J, with 8 bases in between. CDR3 nucleotide sequence: TGTGCCAGCAGCTTGAGGGCGGGCGAGCAGTACTTC. This translates into CASSLRAGEQYF.

The chain couples TRBV6-1 to TRBJ2-7, with 7 nucleotides matching TRBD1. This CDR3 is built from 17 residues. Germline V gene lookup returns CDR1 MNHNS and CDR2 SASEGT. The V gene end was trimmed by 8 bases and the J gene end by 3 bases; junction bases not matched to a gene: 19. In nucleotides, the CDR3 is TGTGCCAGCGCAAACCCTTACATCCGGGACAGTCACTACGAGCAGTACTTC. This gives the protein CASANPYIRDSHYEQYF.

This chain connects TRBV18 to TRBJ1-2; 12 bases map to TRBD1. The CDR3 covers 15 residues. CDR1 is KGHSH and CDR2 is LQKENI in the germline V gene. After removal of 6 bases from V and 4 bases from J, the junction contained 6 bases not matched to a gene. CDR3 sequence (DNA): TGTGCCAGCTCCCCCGGGACAGGGGGCCTCTATGGCTACACCTTC. Translation: CASSPGTGGLYGYTF.

This clonotype was seen a few times. The chain combines TRBV29-1 with TRBJ2-2; TRBD1 or TRBD2 may be the D gene (6 bases each). Trimming shortened V by 0 bases and J by 0 bases, and 8 bases separated the two germline ends. The CDR3 length is 15 residues. Germline assignment: CDR1 SQVTM and CDR2 ANQGSEA. CDR3 in amino acids: CSVEDGGTNTGELFF. The CDR3 coding sequence is TGCAGCGTTGAAGACGGGGGCACGAACACCGGGGAGCTGTTTTTT.

This clonotype was counted between two and nine times. The CDR3 loop reads CSVGQGLDEQYF. CDR3 coding DNA: TGCAGCGTTGGGCAGGGGCTAGACGAGCAGTACTTC. The chain links TRBV29-1 to TRBJ2-7; perhaps TRBD1 as D (6 bases). V lost 4 bases and J lost 5, with 12 bases in between. The CDR3 contains 12 residues. Germline CDR1 and CDR2: SQVTM and ANQGSEA.

This clonotype has more than one count but fewer than ten. This chain links TRBV27 with TRBJ2-1, with D perhaps being TRBD1 or TRBD2 (6 bases each). Germline V gives CDR1 MNHEY, CDR2 SMNVEV (reference sequence). The V end lost 5 bases, the J end lost 4 bases, and 18 bases lay between the germline ends. CDR3 length equals 16 residues. CDR3 DNA sequence: TGTGCCAGCAGTGCCGGGGGCCTACCCCCGTACAATGAGCAGTTCTTC. Residues: CASSAGGLPPYNEQFF.

The chain recombines TRBV29-1 with TRBJ2-7; 8 nucleotides line up with TRBD1. Germline values: CDR1 SQVTM, CDR2 ANQGSEA. CDR3 length equals 14 residues. V lost 1 base to trimming and J lost 7 bases; unmatched junction nucleotides: 9. CDR3 sequence: CSVEGVQGAEEQYF. The CDR3 DNA reads as TGCAGCGTTGAAGGAGTGCAGGGGGCGGAGGAGCAGTACTTC.

The chain couples TRBV4-1 to TRBJ2-5, with D tentatively TRBD2 (5 bases). Germline CDR1 and CDR2: MGHRA and YSYEKL. This CDR3 comprises 14 residues. V lost 1 base, J lost 2 bases, and 8 bases lay in between. The CDR3 region has the DNA TGCGCCAGCAGCCAAGGGAGGTTACAAGAGACCCAGTACTTC. It encodes CASSQGRLQETQYF.

This clonotype was seen only a few times. This chain links TRBV20-1 with TRBJ2-7, with D maybe TRBD1 (6 bases). Per the germline V gene, CDR1 is DFQATT and CDR2 is SNEGSKA (reference sequence). The CDR3 runs to 14 residues. The V and J ends lost 1 base and 1 base respectively, with 11 bases between them. CDR3 sequence: CSARADRTSYEQYF. In DNA form, the CDR3 reads TGCAGTGCTAGAGCAGACAGGACTTCCTACGAGCAGTACTTC.

V gene TRBV28 combines with J gene TRBJ2-3; a possible D gene is TRBD2 (5 bases). The germline V gene encodes CDR1 MDHEN and CDR2 SYDVKM. The CDR3 length is 16 residues. Trimming removed 5 bases from V and 2 bases from J, with 17 bases in between. CDR3 protein: CASSPLAPSSTDTQYF. The DNA for the CDR3 is TGTGCCAGCAGTCCGCTAGCCCCAAGTTCCACAGATACGCAGTATTTT.

This clonotype was observed a few times. The genes are TRBV5-5 and TRBJ2-5; perhaps TRBD1 as D (5 bases). V lost 7 bases to trimming and J lost 3 bases, with 16 bases between them. CDR1 is SGHKS, CDR2 YYEKEE, per germline (reference sequence). The CDR3 consists of 14 residues. The CDR3 is CASRAWGREETQYF. The CDR3 DNA reads TGTGCCAGCCGAGCTTGGGGCAGGGAAGAGACCCAGTACTTC.

This sequence joins TRBV6-1 and TRBJ1-5, with unresolved D. Germline V lookup: CDR1 MNHNS, CDR2 SASEGT. The CDR3 has 15 residues. The V end was cut by 3 bases, the J end by 6 bases, with 15 bases between. CDR3 sequence reads: CASSDGVAKGQPQHF. For the CDR3, the DNA is TGTGCCAGCAGTGATGGGGTTGCCAAGGGTCAGCCCCAGCATTTT.

The chain has TRBV12-3 or TRBV12-4 and TRBJ2-1, with D perhaps matching TRBD1 (5 bases). The ends were cut back, 0 bases at V and 15 bases at J, with 12 bases in the middle. The CDR3 runs to 12 residues. CDR3 nucleotides: TGTGCCAGCAGTTTAGCCCAGGGCCCGGGGTTCTTC. It is translated as CASSLAQGPGFF.

This clonotype came up a few times. This chain joins TRBV7-7 and TRBJ2-1, with D possibly being TRBD1 (5 bases). Trimming left V 3 bases short and J 8 bases short, with 11 bases between. The CDR3 consists of 13 residues. The germline CDR1 and CDR2 sequences are SSHAT and FNYEAQ (reference sequence). The CDR3 nucleotides read TGTGCCAGCAGCTTTGGTGGGGCACATGAGCAGTTCTTC. This codes for CASSFGGAHEQFF.

The V call is TRBV5-5, the J call TRBJ2-2; 7 positions agree with TRBD1. From germline, CDR1 is SGHKS and CDR2 YYEKEE (reference sequence). There are 14 residues in the CDR3. The V and J ends lost 2 bases and 8 bases, in that order; junction bases with no gene match: 6. This CDR3 reads CASSFSRGLGELFF. As DNA, the CDR3 is TGTGCCAGCAGCTTCTCCAGGGGGTTAGGGGAGCTGTTTTTT.

Concerning this clonotype itself: The junction departs from the called germline gene at one end, perhaps through a read error. CDR3 region: CCAPDRAGGTHWDTQYF. CDR3 DNA sequence: TGCTGTGCTCCGGACCGAGCGGGGGGAACGCACTGGGATACGCAGTATTTT. This sequence joins TRBV20-1 and TRBJ2-3; the match to TRBD2 covers 9 bases. Per germline, CDR1 DFQATT and CDR2 SNEGSKA (reference sequence). The CDR3 extends over 17 amino acids.

This clonotype has more than one count but fewer than ten. The chain couples TRBV10-3 to TRBJ2-3, with 10 bases that match TRBD2. CDR3 size: 16 residues. Germline lookup yields CDR1 ENHRY and CDR2 SYGVKD. J was trimmed by 4 bases and V by 2 bases; bases with no gene match: 6. CDR3 in amino acids: CAISEALAGVPDTQYF. The CDR3 DNA follows: TGTGCCATCAGTGAGGCCCTAGCGGGGGTACCAGATACGCAGTATTTT.

The gene calls are TRBV7-3 and TRBJ2-3; possibly TRBD2 for D (7 bases). V shed 5 bases and J shed 3 bases, with 15 bases lying between them. Germline V lookup: CDR1 SGHTA, CDR2 FQGTGA. There are 15 residues in the CDR3. The CDR3 protein is CASSPGGGRTDTQYF. CDR3 DNA: TGTGCCAGCAGCCCAGGCGGGGGCAGGACAGATACGCAGTATTTT.

The chain is built from TRBV7-9 and TRBJ2-3, with D tentatively TRBD1 (6 bases). The ends were cut back, 5 bases at V and 4 bases at J, with 16 bases in the middle. Germline V lookup: CDR1 SEHNR, CDR2 FQNEAQ (reference sequence). The CDR3 is 15 residues long. The CDR3 is CASSQQGRSPDTQYF. The CDR3 DNA is TGTGCCAGCAGCCAACAGGGCCGGAGCCCAGATACGCAGTATTTT.

This clonotype has only a few counts. The rearrangement uses TRBV29-1 and TRBJ1-2, with TRBD1 matching over 8 bases. Germline V gene sequence: CDR1 SQVTM, CDR2 ANQGSEA. J gave up 8 bases and V 3 bases, and 8 bases lay outside the gene matches. The CDR3 has 13 amino acids. Written as DNA, the CDR3 is TGCAGCGTTGATCCGCAGGGGGCTCTAGGCTACACCTTC. Its protein product is CSVDPQGALGYTF.

This clonotype was counted at least ten times. The genes are TRBV6-1 and TRBJ2-3; the D call may be TRBD1 or TRBD2 (5 bases each). The CDR3 is 14 residues long. Germline assignment: CDR1 MNHNS and CDR2 SASEGT. V lost 5 bases to trimming and J lost 4 bases, with 13 bases between them. CDR3 loop: CASSPPGRADTQYF. The CDR3 nucleotides are TGTGCCAGCAGTCCCCCGGGGCGGGCAGATACGCAGTATTTT.

The chain combines TRBV29-1 with TRBJ2-7, with TRBD2 identical over 9 bases. The V and J ends lost 7 bases and 4 bases, in that order; junction bases with no gene match: 2. The CDR3 loop spans 11 amino acids. Germline assignment: CDR1 SQVTM and CDR2 ANQGSEA. This chain's CDR3 is CSALAGYEQYF. Here the CDR3 DNA reads TGCAGCGCCCTAGCGGGGTACGAGCAGTACTTC.